The clone carrying this T cell receptor (beta chain) was seen a few times. This sample is part of a study of post-analysis software for immune sequencing data. TCR beta libraries were prepared from cDNA with unique molecular identifiers. Once roughly 0.85 to 11 million T cells were used, about 490,000 cDNA molecules resulted. In TCRdb, the PCR reads were re-called with MiXCR into one record per CDR3 protein. The sample carries roughly 800,000 distinct CDR3 sequences, 53% recorded once. The sequencing input was blood. The receptor was derived from a girl aged 5-17 years with multiple sclerosis.

CDR3 region: CSVSGGRHEQYF. The CDR3 DNA follows: TGCAGCGTATCGGGAGGGAGACACGAGCAGTACTTC. J is TRBJ2-7 and V is TRBV29-1, with 8 positions matching TRBD2. The CDR3 consists of 12 residues. Trimming at V came to 6 bases and at J to 5 bases, leaving 6 bases not matched to a gene. Germline values: CDR1 SQVTM, CDR2 ANQGSEA.